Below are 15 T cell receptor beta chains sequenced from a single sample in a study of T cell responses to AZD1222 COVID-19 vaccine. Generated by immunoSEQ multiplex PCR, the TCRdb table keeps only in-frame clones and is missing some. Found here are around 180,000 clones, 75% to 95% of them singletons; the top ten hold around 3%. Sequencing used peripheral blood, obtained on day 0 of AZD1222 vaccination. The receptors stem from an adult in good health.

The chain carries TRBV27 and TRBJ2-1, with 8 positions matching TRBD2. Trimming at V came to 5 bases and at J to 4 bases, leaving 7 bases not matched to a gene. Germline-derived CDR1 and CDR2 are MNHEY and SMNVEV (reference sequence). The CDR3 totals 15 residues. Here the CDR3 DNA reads TGTGCCAGCAGTCTAAATAGCGGGGCATACAATGAGCAGTTCTTC. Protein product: CASSLNSGAYNEQFF.

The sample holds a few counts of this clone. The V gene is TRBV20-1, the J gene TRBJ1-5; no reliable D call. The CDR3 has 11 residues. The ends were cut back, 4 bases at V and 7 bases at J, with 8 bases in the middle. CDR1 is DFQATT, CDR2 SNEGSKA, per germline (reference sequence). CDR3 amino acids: CSAKRGQPQHF. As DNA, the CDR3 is TGCAGTGCTAAACGGGGACAGCCCCAGCATTTT.

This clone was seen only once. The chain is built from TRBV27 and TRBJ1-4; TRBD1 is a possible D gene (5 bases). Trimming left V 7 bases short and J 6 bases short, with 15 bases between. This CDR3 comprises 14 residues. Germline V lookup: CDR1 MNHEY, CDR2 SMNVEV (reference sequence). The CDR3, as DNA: TGTGCCAGCACCAAGGGGCGCGGGGATGAAAAACTGTTTTTT. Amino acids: CASTKGRGDEKLFF. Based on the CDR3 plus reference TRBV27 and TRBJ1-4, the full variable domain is EAQVTQNPRYLITVTGKKLTVTCSQNMNHEYMSWYRQDPGLGLRQIYYSMNVEVTDKGDVPEGYKVSRKEKRNFPLILESPSPNQTSLYFCASTKGRGDEKLFFGSGTQLSVL.

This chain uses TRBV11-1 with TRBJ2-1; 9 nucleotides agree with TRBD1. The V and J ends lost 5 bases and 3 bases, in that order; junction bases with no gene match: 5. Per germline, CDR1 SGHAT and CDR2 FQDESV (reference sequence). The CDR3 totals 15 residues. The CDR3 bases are TGTGCCAGCAGCCGGGGACAGGGTTACTACAATGAGCAGTTCTTC. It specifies CASSRGQGYYNEQFF.

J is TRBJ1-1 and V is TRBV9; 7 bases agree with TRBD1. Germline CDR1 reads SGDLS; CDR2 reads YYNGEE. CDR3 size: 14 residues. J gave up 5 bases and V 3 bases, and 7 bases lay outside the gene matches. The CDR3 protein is CASSGEGAVTEAFF. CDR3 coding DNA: TGTGCCAGCAGCGGGGAGGGGGCAGTTACTGAAGCTTTCTTT.

CDR3 in amino acids: CASSQKLAGVSNRTGELFF. CDR3 sequence (DNA): TGCGCCAGCAGCCAAAAACTAGCGGGGGTCTCGAATAGGACCGGGGAGCTGTTTTTT. The V and J genes are TRBV4-3 and TRBJ2-2, with 11 bases identical to TRBD2. The CDR3 spans 19 residues. Germline CDR1 LGHNA, CDR2 YSLEER. The V and J ends lost 2 bases and 5 bases, in that order; junction bases with no gene match: 13.

The CDR3 bases are TGTGCCAGCAGCTTAGGGGGGGGGACTAGCGGGATTACGCAGTATTTT. Translation: CASSLGGGTSGITQYF. The chain is built from TRBV7-2 and TRBJ2-3; 13 nucleotides match TRBD2. Losses at the gene ends were 1 base for V and 8 bases for J; bases not matched to a gene: 6. Germline CDR1 reads SGHTA; CDR2 reads FQGNSA. The CDR3 extends over 16 amino acids.

The DNA for the CDR3 is TGTGCCAGCAGCTTAGGTGGGACTCCGGGGGCTAACTATGGCTACACCTTC. This codes for CASSLGGTPGANYGYTF. The chain has TRBV11-2 and TRBJ1-2; weak D call: TRBD1 (5 bases). V shed 1 base and J shed 0 bases, with 15 bases lying between them. Germline-derived CDR1 and CDR2 are SGHAT and FQNNGV. The CDR3 loop spans 17 amino acids. The full variable domain, its missing parts supplied by reference TRBV11-2 and TRBJ1-2, is EAGVAQSPRYKIIEKRQSVAFWCNPISGHATLYWYQQILGQGPKLLIQFQNNGVVDDSQLPKDRFSAERLKGVDSTLKIQPAKLEDSAVYLCASSLGGTPGANYGYTFGSGTRLTVV.

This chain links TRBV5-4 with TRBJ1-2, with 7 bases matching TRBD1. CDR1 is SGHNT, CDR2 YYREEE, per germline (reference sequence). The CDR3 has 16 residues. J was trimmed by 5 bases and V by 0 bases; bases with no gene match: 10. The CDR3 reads CASSLGHPGTAYGYTF. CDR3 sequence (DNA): TGTGCCAGCAGCTTGGGTCACCCAGGGACAGCTTATGGCTACACCTTC. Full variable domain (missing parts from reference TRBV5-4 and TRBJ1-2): ETGVTQSPTHLIKTRGQQVTLRCSSQSGHNTVSWYQQALGQGPQFIFQYYREEENGRGNFPPRFSGLQFPNYSSELNVNALELDDSALYLCASSLGHPGTAYGYTFGSGTRLTVV.

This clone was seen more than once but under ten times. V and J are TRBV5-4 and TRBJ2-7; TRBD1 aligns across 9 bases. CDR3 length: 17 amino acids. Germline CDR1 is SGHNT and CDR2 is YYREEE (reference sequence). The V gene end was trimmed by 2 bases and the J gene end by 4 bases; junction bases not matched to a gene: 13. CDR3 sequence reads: CASSFYEGGTGSYEQYF. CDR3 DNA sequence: TGTGCCAGCAGCTTTTATGAGGGGGGGACAGGGTCGTACGAGCAGTACTTC.

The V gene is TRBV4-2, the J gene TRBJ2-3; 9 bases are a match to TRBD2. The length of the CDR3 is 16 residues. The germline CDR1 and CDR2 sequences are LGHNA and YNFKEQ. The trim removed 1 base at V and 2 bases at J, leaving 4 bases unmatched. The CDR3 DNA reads TGTGCCAGCAGCCAAGGGCGCGGGGGGGTCACAGATACGCAGTATTTT. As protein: CASSQGRGGVTDTQYF.

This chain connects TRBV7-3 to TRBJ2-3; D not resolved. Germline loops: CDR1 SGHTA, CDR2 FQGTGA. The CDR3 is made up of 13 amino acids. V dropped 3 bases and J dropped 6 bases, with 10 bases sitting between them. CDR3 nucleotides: TGTGCCAGCAGCTTTTCCCCGGCGGATACGCAGTATTTT. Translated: CASSFSPADTQYF.

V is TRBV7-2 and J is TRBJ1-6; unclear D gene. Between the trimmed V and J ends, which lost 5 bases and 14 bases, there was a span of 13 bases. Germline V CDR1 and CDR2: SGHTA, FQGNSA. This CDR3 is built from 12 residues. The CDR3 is CASSPPRAALHF. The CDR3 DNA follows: TGTGCCAGCAGCCCGCCCCGGGCGGCCCTCCACTTT.

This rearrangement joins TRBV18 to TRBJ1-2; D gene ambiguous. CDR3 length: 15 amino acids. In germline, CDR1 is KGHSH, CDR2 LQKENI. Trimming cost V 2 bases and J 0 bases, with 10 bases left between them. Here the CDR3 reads CASSPGAGANYGYTF. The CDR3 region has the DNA TGTGCCAGCTCACCAGGCGCAGGAGCTAACTATGGCTACACCTTC.

CDR3 nucleotides: TGTGCCAGCAGCAAACCCCAGGGTAACGAGCAGTACTTC. The encoded protein is CASSKPQGNEQYF. The genes are TRBV21-1 and TRBJ2-7; the table gives TRBD1 as D, unverified against the DNA. TRBV21-1 is flagged as a pseudogene. The CDR3 runs 13 residues.